This record covers a single T cell receptor (beta chain). Antigen: not known. These data belong to a study of T cells in Graves' hyperthyroidism and ophthalmopathy. Amplified TCR beta CDR3 regions derived from RNA transcripts. The study used the HTBI primer set for a first-round RT-PCR of the TCR CDR3. MiXCR, run by TCRdb on the multiplex PCR reads, gives a single entry per CDR3 protein. The sample yields hundreds of thousands of distinct CDR3 sequences, more than 14% seen once. V shed 2 bases, J shed 0 bases, and the junction held 12 bases outside the gene matches. This CDR3 has 19 residues. Germline CDR1 is MNHEY and CDR2 is SVGEGT. Study outcomes and limitations: Appearing also in blood were most of the thyroid clonotypes expanded above 0.001.

Ophthalmopathy patients all had a Clinical Activity Score of at least 3, a NOSPECS grade of at least 4 and disease under 3 months old. The study left out patients who had uncontrolled infection, other autoimmune disease, pregnancy or lactation. This clonotype was sampled from a woman in her forties or fifties with Graves' ophthalmopathy. The sequencing input was blood. The chain is built from TRBV6-2 or TRBV6-3 and TRBJ1-4, with 7 bases that match TRBD1. The CDR3 nucleotides are TGTGCCAGCAGTTACAACCCGACAGGGAGGGTTGCAACTAATGAAAAACTGTTTTTT. Encoded protein: CASSYNPTGRVATNEKLFF.